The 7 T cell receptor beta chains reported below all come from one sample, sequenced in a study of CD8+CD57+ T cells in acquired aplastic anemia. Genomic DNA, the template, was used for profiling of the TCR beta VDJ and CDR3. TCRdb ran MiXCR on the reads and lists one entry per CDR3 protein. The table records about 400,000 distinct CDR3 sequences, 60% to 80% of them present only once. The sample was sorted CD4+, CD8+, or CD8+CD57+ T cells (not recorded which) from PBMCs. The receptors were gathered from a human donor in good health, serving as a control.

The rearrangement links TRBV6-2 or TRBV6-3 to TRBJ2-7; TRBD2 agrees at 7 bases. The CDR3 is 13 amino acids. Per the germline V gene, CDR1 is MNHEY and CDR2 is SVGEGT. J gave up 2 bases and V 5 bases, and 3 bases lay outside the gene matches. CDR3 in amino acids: CASSTSGAYEQYF. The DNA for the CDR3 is TGTGCCAGCAGTACAAGCGGGGCCTACGAGCAGTACTTC.

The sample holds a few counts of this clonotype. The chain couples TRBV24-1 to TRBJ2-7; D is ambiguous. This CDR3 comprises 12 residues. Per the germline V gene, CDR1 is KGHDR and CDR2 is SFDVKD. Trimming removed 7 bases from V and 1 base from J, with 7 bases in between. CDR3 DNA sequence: TGTGCCACCAGAGACCAATCCTACGAGCAGTACTTC. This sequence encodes CATRDQSYEQYF.

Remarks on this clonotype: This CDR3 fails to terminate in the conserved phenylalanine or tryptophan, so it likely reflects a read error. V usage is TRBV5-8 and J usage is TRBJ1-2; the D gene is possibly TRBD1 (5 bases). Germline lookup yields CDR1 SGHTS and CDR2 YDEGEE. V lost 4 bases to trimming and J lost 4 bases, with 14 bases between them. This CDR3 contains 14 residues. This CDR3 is CASSMTGPVYGYTS. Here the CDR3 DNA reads TGTGCCAGCAGCATGACGGGGCCTGTCTATGGCTACACCTCC.

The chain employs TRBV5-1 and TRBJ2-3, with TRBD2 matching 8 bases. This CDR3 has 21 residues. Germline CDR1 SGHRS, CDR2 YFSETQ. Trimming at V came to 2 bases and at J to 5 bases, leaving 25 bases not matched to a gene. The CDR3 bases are TGCGCCAGCAGCTTAGTCATCGACAATGATAGGGGGGGGCTAGCGGGAGATACGCAGTATTTT. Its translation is CASSLVIDNDRGGLAGDTQYF.

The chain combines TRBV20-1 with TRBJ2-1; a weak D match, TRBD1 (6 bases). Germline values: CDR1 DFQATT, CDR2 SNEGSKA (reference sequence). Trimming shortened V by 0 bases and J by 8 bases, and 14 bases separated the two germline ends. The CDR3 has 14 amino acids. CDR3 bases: TGCAGTGCTAGAGATCGACAGGACAATTATGAGCAGTTCTTC. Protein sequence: CSARDRQDNYEQFF.

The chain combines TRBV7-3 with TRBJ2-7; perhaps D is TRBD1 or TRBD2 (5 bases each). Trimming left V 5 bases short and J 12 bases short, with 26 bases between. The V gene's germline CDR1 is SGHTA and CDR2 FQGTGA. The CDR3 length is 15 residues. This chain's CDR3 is CASSPWPTGLQDLYF. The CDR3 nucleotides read TGTGCCAGCAGCCCTTGGCCCACGGGGCTCCAGGATTTGTACTTC.

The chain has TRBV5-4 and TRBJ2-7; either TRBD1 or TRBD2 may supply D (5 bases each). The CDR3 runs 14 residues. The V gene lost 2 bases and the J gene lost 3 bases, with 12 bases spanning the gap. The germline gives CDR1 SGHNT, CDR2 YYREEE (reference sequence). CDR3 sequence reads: CASSFRGELYEQYF. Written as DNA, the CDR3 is TGTGCCAGCAGCTTTCGGGGCGAGCTCTACGAGCAGTACTTC.